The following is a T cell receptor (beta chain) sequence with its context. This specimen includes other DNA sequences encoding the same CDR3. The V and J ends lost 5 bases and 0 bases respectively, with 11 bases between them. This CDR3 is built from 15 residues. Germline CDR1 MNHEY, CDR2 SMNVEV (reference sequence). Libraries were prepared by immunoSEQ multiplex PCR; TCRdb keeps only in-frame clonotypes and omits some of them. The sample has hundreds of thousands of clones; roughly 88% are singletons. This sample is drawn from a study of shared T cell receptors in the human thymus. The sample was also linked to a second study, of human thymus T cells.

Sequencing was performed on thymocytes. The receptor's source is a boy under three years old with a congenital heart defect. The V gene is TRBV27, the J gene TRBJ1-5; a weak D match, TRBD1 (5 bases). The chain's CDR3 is CASSQTGDSNQPQHF. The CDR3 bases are TGTGCCAGCAGTCAAACAGGAGATAGCAATCAGCCCCAGCATTTT.